These 23 T cell receptor beta chains originate from one sample sequenced in a study of tumor-infiltrating lymphocytes in primary liver carcinoma. Taking about 17-32 mg of unsorted bulk tissue, the authors co-extracted RNA and DNA. Reverse transcription of 500 to 650 ng total RNA with a constant-region primer produced TCR beta cDNA. Generation of the TCR beta libraries relied on three nested multiplex PCR rounds using slightly modified ARM-PCR. The two initial PCR rounds, about 9 cycles each, used TRBV1-TRBV30 forward and C-beta reverse primers. A single record per CDR3 protein comes from TCRdb applying MiXCR to the multiplex PCR reads. Of tens of thousands of distinct CDR3 sequences in the sample, 75% to 80% were seen once. Sequenced input: liver tumor tissue from sampling region 1. This sample's subset: tumor region T1, superior pole. These TCRs come from a woman younger than 45 with primary liver carcinoma and hepatitis B virus infection.

This clonotype was observed a handful of times. Relative to the germline gene, one junction end is altered; a read error may explain this. The V call is TRBV11-1, the J call TRBJ2-1; D gene unclear. The length of the CDR3 is 15 residues. Germline loops: CDR1 SGHAT, CDR2 FQDESV (reference sequence). The CDR3 loop is CANSRRQVSYNEQFF. In nucleotides, the CDR3 is TGTGCCAACAGCCGGAGACAAGTCTCCTACAATGAGCAGTTCTTC.

A word on this clonotype: The missing conserved phenylalanine or tryptophan at the end of this CDR3 makes a read error likely. This chain joins TRBV28 and TRBJ2-7; 9 bases align to TRBD1. In germline, CDR1 is MDHEN, CDR2 SYDVKM. The V and J ends lost 4 bases and 6 bases, in that order; junction bases with no gene match: 7. The CDR3 contains 14 residues. CDR3 in amino acids: CASSSTETGGEQYL. The CDR3 nucleotides read TGTGCCAGCAGTTCAACCGAGACAGGGGGCGAGCAGTACTTA.

Details on this clonotype: The germline gene is not matched at one end of the junction; a read error may be the cause. The chain has TRBV5-6 and TRBJ2-2, with D perhaps matching TRBD2 (5 bases). This CDR3 contains 15 residues. From germline, CDR1 is SGHDT and CDR2 YYEEEE. CDR3 residues: CASRSTPRVTGELFF. As DNA, the CDR3 is TGTGCCAGCAGATCGACACCCAGAGTCACCGGGGAGCTGTTTTTC.

This clonotype is judged medium-sized. The gene calls are TRBV13 and TRBJ2-7; 10 bases map to TRBD1. From germline, CDR1 is PRHDT and CDR2 FYEKMQ (reference sequence). This CDR3 spans 15 amino acids. The J segment lost 3 bases and the V segment lost 3 bases, leaving 5 bases of the junction unmatched. CDR3 region: CASSFGGQGLYEQYF. CDR3 DNA: TGTGCCAGCAGCTTCGGGGGACAGGGGCTCTACGAGCAGTACTTC.

Turning to this clonotype: It may be a read error: a sequence one base away is much more abundant. The V and J genes are TRBV10-3 and TRBJ2-2, with 11 bases lining up with TRBD2. The CDR3 sequence is 17 residues long. Trimming cost V 8 bases and J 7 bases; bases outside gene matches: 15. Germline V gene sequence: CDR1 ENHRY, CDR2 SYGVKD. The CDR3, as DNA: TGTGCCATCTGTGGTTCGGGACTAGCGGAAGGGGACGGGGAGCTGTTTTTT. The encoded protein is CAICGSGLAEGDGELFF.

Turning to this clonotype: One end of the junction does not line up with germline, which may come from a read error. The CDR3: CAGASWSGNELFF. In DNA, the CDR3 is TGTGCAGGCGCTAGCTGGAGTGGGAATGAGCTGTTCTTC. The chain links TRBV11-3 to TRBJ2-1; tentative D call: TRBD2 (5 bases). The CDR3 is 13 amino acids. Germline V gene sequence: CDR1 SGHNT, CDR2 YENEEA. The full variable domain, in which reference TRBV11-3 and TRBJ2-1 provide the parts outside the CDR3, is EAGVVQSPRYKIIEKKQPVAFWCNPISGHNTLYWYLQNLGQGPELLIRYENEEAVDDSQLPKDRFSAERLKGVDSTLKIQPAELGDSAVYLCAGASWSGNELFFGPGTRLTVL.

This rearrangement joins TRBV6-2 or TRBV6-3 to TRBJ2-5, with D maybe TRBD2 (6 bases). V lost 6 bases and J 1 base, leaving 21 bases between the germline ends. In germline, CDR1 is MNHEY, CDR2 SVGEGT. The CDR3 runs 17 residues. The CDR3 sequence: CASRHSWGSGTQETQYF. The CDR3 DNA reads as TGTGCCAGCAGACATTCATGGGGTAGCGGCACCCAAGAGACCCAGTACTTC.

This clonotype has only one observation. A read error may produce the germline difference seen at one junction end. This rearrangement joins TRBV11-2 to TRBJ1-1; D is perhaps TRBD1 (5 bases). The CDR3 is 11 amino acids. Germline-derived CDR1 and CDR2 are SGHAT and FQNNGV. In DNA, the CDR3 is TGTGTCAGCAGTCCAGGGACGGCGGCTTTCTTT. It translates to CVSSPGTAAFF.

Of note for this clonotype: Compared with germline, one end of the junction differs, possibly owing to a read error. The chain combines TRBV5-4 with TRBJ2-3; D is possibly TRBD2 (6 bases). This CDR3 comprises 18 residues. Germline CDR1 reads SGHNT; CDR2 reads YYREEE (reference sequence). The CDR3 loop reads CASSNPAVSGSQTDTQYF. CDR3 nucleotides: TGCGCCAGCAGTAACCCGGCGGTTAGCGGTAGTCAGACAGATACGCAGTATTTT.

This clonotype appeared once. One end of the junction fails to match germline, which may point to a read error. This CDR3 reads CDSSHWTHSYEEYF. CDR3 DNA: TGTGACAGCAGCCATTGGACTCATTCCTACGAGGAGTACTTC. V usage is TRBV4-2 and J usage is TRBJ2-7; a weak D match, TRBD2 (5 bases). This CDR3 contains 14 residues. The germline V gene has CDR1 LGHNA and CDR2 YNFKEQ.

With regard to this clonotype: The junction shows a germline mismatch at one end, possibly a read error. The chain uses TRBV5-6 and TRBJ2-4; no clear D gene. This CDR3 region has 15 residues. CDR1 SGHDT and CDR2 YYEEEE come from the germline V gene. DNA for the CDR3: TGTGCCAACAGCCAACGGGTTGTAGCCAAGAACATTCAGTACTTC. Translated: CANSQRVVAKNIQYF.

Regarding this clonotype: The DNA is omitted, as the CDR3 cannot be located on it reliably, and the CDR3 follows TCRdb's listing. This chain uses TRBV7-8 with TRBJ2-2; the table's D call of TRBD1 was not tested on the DNA. The CDR3 spans 15 amino acids, including both terminal residues. Germline lookup yields CDR1 SGHVS and CDR2 FQNEAQ. This chain's CDR3 is CVSSLVGPGSGKLFF.

Turning to this clonotype: A read error may explain this, as a much larger clone is one base away. The chain carries TRBV7-9 and TRBJ2-3, with 7 bases matching TRBD1. The CDR3 sequence is 16 residues long. CDR1 and CDR2 from the germline V gene are SEHNR and FQNEAQ (reference sequence). The CDR3 sequence is CASGLERGQQEYTQYF. The DNA for the CDR3 is TGTGCCAGCGGCTTAGAAAGGGGACAGCAAGAATATACGCAGTATTTT.

Points on this clonotype: At one end the junction does not follow the germline gene, possibly because of a read error. The chain joins TRBV5-4 to TRBJ2-3; TRBD1 is a possible D gene (5 bases). The assigned J gene may be wrong: the sequence end matches TRBJ1-5 better. CDR3 length: 17 amino acids. CDR1 and CDR2 from the germline V gene are SGHNT and YYREEE (reference sequence). The CDR3 sequence: CVSSVDGHPPPTDRQHF. Written as DNA, the CDR3 is TGTGTCAGCAGCGTAGACGGACACCCTCCACCCACAGATAGGCAGCATTTT.

On this clonotype itself: One end of the junction varies from germline; a read error may be responsible. The V call is TRBV6-5, the J call TRBJ2-7; D uncertain. The CDR3 has 15 amino acids. Germline CDR1 MNHEY, CDR2 SVGAGI. The CDR3 spells CASSYKGSSFYEQYF. CDR3 in DNA: TGTGCTAGCAGTTACAAGGGCAGCAGCTTCTACGAGCAGTACTTC.

In this sample, this clonotype turned up many times. The chain is built from TRBV12-3 or TRBV12-4 and TRBJ2-2; 9 nucleotides line up with TRBD1. The CDR3 contains 15 residues. V was clipped by 1 base and J by 6 bases; unmatched bases: 3. Here the CDR3 reads CASSLGDRVSGELFF. As DNA, the CDR3 is TGTGCCAGCAGTTTAGGGGACAGGGTGTCCGGGGAGCTGTTTTTT.

Concerning this clonotype: An end of the junction does not agree with germline; a read error may underlie this. The rearrangement uses TRBV6-1 and TRBJ2-2; tentatively, D is TRBD1 or TRBD2 (6 bases each). Germline V lookup: CDR1 MNHNS, CDR2 SASEGT. CDR3 length: 19 residues. In DNA form, the CDR3 reads TGTGCCAGTATTGAAACCCTTCCCGGGGGCGCAGCGAACACCGGGGAGCTCTTTTTT. Translation gives CASIETLPGGAANTGELFF.

The rearrangement joins TRBV5-5 to TRBJ2-7; the match to TRBD1 covers 8 bases. J gave up 4 bases and V 5 bases, and 17 bases lay outside the gene matches. The V gene's germline CDR1 is SGHKS and CDR2 YYEKEE (reference sequence). The CDR3 is 17 residues long. CDR3 loop: CASRARQLRTGNYEQYF. The CDR3 DNA is TGTGCCAGCAGAGCTCGGCAGCTGCGGACAGGGAATTACGAGCAGTACTTC. Drawing the rest from reference TRBV5-5 and TRBJ2-7, the complete variable domain is DAGVTQSPTHLIKTRGQQVTLRCSPISGHKSVSWYQQVLGQGPQFIFQYYEKEERGRGNFPDRFSARQFPNYSSELNVNALLLGDSALYLCASRARQLRTGNYEQYFGPGTRLTVT.

This clonotype was seen many times. The V call is TRBV23-1, the J call TRBJ2-7, with D tentatively TRBD2 (8 bases). TRBV23-1 is an ORF, with its function uncertain. The CDR3 is made up of 16 amino acids. V was pared by 0 bases and J by 6 bases, with 18 bases between. CDR3 nucleotides: TGCGCCAGCAGTCAATCGAGCGGGAGCTCAGGGGGCGAGCAGTACTTC. Amino acids: CASSQSSGSSGGEQYF.

A remark on this clonotype: Germline is not matched at one junction end, which may reflect a read error. The chain uses TRBV6-5 and TRBJ2-7; D is unresolved. Germline CDR1 is MNHEY and CDR2 is SVGAGI. The CDR3 totals 15 residues. CDR3 sequence (DNA): TGTGCCATCAGTTACAATGACAACAGCTCCTACGAGCAGTACTTT. Encoded protein: CAISYNDNSSYEQYF.

As concerns this clonotype: This could be a read error, since a much larger clone is one nucleotide away. The rearrangement links TRBV5-5 to TRBJ2-2, with 8 bases that match TRBD2. Germline assignment: CDR1 SGHKS and CDR2 YYEKEE (reference sequence). The CDR3 has 16 residues. The CDR3 DNA sequence: TGTGCCAGCAGCTTTGGGGTGCCCGGGAGCAGCGGGGGGCTGTTTTTT. Amino acid sequence: CASSFGVPGSSGGLFF.

Comment on this clonotype: Its ends do not fully match the called genes, so a read error is possible. The chain combines TRBV6-6 with TRBJ2-3; the D gene is possibly TRBD1 (5 bases). Germline CDR1 and CDR2: MNHNY and SVGAGI (reference sequence). The CDR3 is 17 amino acids. This chain's CDR3 is CASSYQTGPRRTGTQYF. Here the CDR3 DNA reads TGTGCCAGCAGTTACCAGACCGGACCCAGACGCACAGGTACGCAGTACTTT.

This clonotype was seen a handful of times. This rearrangement joins TRBV10-3 to TRBJ2-5, with D unclear. V was shortened by 0 bases and J by 13 bases, with 21 bases between the two germline ends. The germline gives CDR1 ENHRY, CDR2 SYGVKD. There are 15 residues in the CDR3. The CDR3 reads CAISESATRQETRYF. The CDR3 nucleotides read TGTGCCATCAGTGAGTCGGCTACCAGGCAAGAGACACGGTACTTC.